A single sample is the source of the 25 T cell receptor beta chains below, sequenced in a study of blood T cell repertoires in COVID-19. TCRdb keeps only in-frame clones here, not all; method: immunoSEQ multiplex PCR. Of roughly 160,000 clones listed, roughly 85% are singletons. The sequenced material came from peripheral blood. These receptors were obtained from a woman in her fifties or sixties with COVID-19, enrolled during active disease.

This clone was detected only once. The junction departs from germline at one end; a sequencing error may be responsible. The chain employs TRBV5-1 and TRBJ2-5, with TRBD1 identical over 7 bases. Germline V CDR1 and CDR2: SGHRS, YFSETQ. The CDR3 runs to 15 residues. CDR3 DNA sequence: TGCGCCAGCAACTTGGCAGGGGGTAACCAAGAGACCCAGTACTTC. As protein: CASNLAGGNQETQYF.

This clone was picked up one time. V gene TRBV18 combines with J gene TRBJ2-1; 11 nucleotides align to TRBD2. Germline V gene lookup returns CDR1 KGHSH and CDR2 LQKENI. V shed 2 bases, J shed 8 bases, and the junction held 5 bases outside the gene matches. The CDR3 totals 15 residues. CDR3 in amino acids: CASSPTSGGKDEQFF. CDR3 in DNA: TGTGCCAGCTCACCAACTAGCGGGGGCAAGGATGAGCAGTTCTTC.

The gene calls are TRBV6-5 and TRBJ2-5; 10 nucleotides agree with TRBD2. The junction had 5 bases not matched to a gene; V was cut back by 5 bases and J by 5 bases. Per the germline V gene, CDR1 is MNHEY and CDR2 is SVGAGI. The CDR3 is 14 residues long. The CDR3 sequence is CASSSGGAEETQYF. The CDR3 coding sequence is TGTGCCAGCAGTAGCGGGGGGGCGGAGGAGACCCAGTACTTC.

V and J are TRBV11-3 and TRBJ2-7; 7 nucleotides agree with TRBD1. CDR3 length: 14 residues. Germline V gene lookup returns CDR1 SGHNT and CDR2 YENEEA. With 3 bases clipped from V and 3 bases from J, the junction kept 5 bases outside the gene matches. The CDR3 DNA follows: TGTGCCAGCAGCTTCCGGCCAGGGGGCTACGAGCAGTACTTC. Translation: CASSFRPGGYEQYF.

The table lists this clone with a count of one. In nucleotides, the CDR3 is TGCGCCAGCAGCGGTAAAGGGGGAGATACGCAGTATTTT. Protein: CASSGKGGDTQYF. The rearrangement links TRBV4-3 to TRBJ2-3; possible D gene TRBD1, 6 bases. With 5 bases removed from V and 5 bases from J, the gap between germline ends came to 11 bases. This CDR3 spans 13 amino acids. From germline, CDR1 is LGHNA and CDR2 YSLEER.

There are a few counts of this clone. CDR3 loop: CASSAGDRTPGQNTEAFF. The CDR3 coding sequence is TGTGCCAGCAGCGCCGGGGACAGGACACCCGGGCAGAACACTGAAGCTTTCTTT. The V call is TRBV9, the J call TRBJ1-1, with 8 bases identical to TRBD1. The junction had 14 bases not matched to a gene; V was cut back by 3 bases and J by 1 base. Germline CDR1 reads SGDLS; CDR2 reads YYNGEE. The length of the CDR3 is 18 residues.

The V and J genes are TRBV18 and TRBJ2-2, with a tentative D call TRBD2 (5 bases). Germline CDR1 and CDR2: KGHSH and LQKENI. The V gene lost 3 bases and the J gene lost 5 bases, with 19 bases spanning the gap. The CDR3 covers 17 residues. The CDR3 DNA reads as TGTGCCAGCTCACCCCCCATGGGTGGGAGCCGGACCGGGGAGCTGTTTTTT. Its protein is CASSPPMGGSRTGELFF.

In nucleotides, the CDR3 is TGTGCCAGCAGGGGGCCGAGCAATGAGCAGTTCTTC. This gives the protein CASRGPSNEQFF. The chain joins TRBV11-3 to TRBJ2-1; tentatively, D is TRBD1 (5 bases). Germline V gene lookup returns CDR1 SGHNT and CDR2 YENEEA. Trimming shortened V by 6 bases and J by 6 bases, and 9 bases separated the two germline ends. The CDR3 extends over 12 amino acids. The whole variable domain, filled in from reference TRBV11-3 and TRBJ2-1, reads EAGVVQSPRYKIIEKKQPVAFWCNPISGHNTLYWYLQNLGQGPELLIRYENEEAVDDSQLPKDRFSAERLKGVDSTLKIQPAELGDSAVYLCASRGPSNEQFFGPGTRLTVL.

The J gene is TRBJ2-2, the V gene TRBV10-3; 7 nucleotides line up with TRBD1. Germline V gene data show CDR1 as ENHRY and CDR2 as SYGVKD. V was clipped by 3 bases and J by 4 bases; unmatched bases: 5. The CDR3 totals 15 residues. The CDR3 spells CAISDVTGITGELFF. The DNA for the CDR3 is TGTGCCATCAGTGACGTGACAGGGATCACCGGGGAGCTGTTTTTT.

The chain is built from TRBV7-8 and TRBJ2-7; D possibly corresponds to TRBD1 (6 bases). This CDR3 has 15 amino acids. The V gene's germline CDR1 is SGHVS and CDR2 FQNEAQ. The V and J ends lost 5 bases and 1 base respectively, with 15 bases between them. CDR3 nucleotide sequence: TGTGCCAGCAGCCACCGGTGGGGACAATCCTACGAGCAGTACTTC. It translates to CASSHRWGQSYEQYF.

The rearrangement links TRBV6-1 to TRBJ1-6, with a tentative D call TRBD1 (5 bases). The germline gives CDR1 MNHNS, CDR2 SASEGT. The CDR3 spans 15 residues. Trimming shortened V by 0 bases and J by 6 bases, and 9 bases separated the two germline ends. This CDR3 is CASSEAAQGNSPLHF. The CDR3 DNA follows: TGTGCCAGCAGTGAAGCAGCCCAGGGTAATTCACCCCTCCACTTT.

This clone showed up just a few times. The genes are TRBV9 and TRBJ2-3, with TRBD2 matching 8 bases. J gave up 4 bases and V 0 bases, and 13 bases lay outside the gene matches. CDR3 size: 18 residues. Germline values: CDR1 SGDLS, CDR2 YYNGEE. The CDR3 region has the DNA TGTGCCAGCAGCGTAGCCAGTATTACCGGGACTAGGGCAGATACGCAGTATTTT. Protein: CASSVASITGTRADTQYF.

The chain employs TRBV4-2 and TRBJ2-5; 12 bases line up with TRBD2. CDR1 is LGHNA, CDR2 YNFKEQ, per germline. The CDR3 spans 16 residues. After removal of 5 bases from V and 5 bases from J, the junction contained 9 bases not matched to a gene. CDR3 nucleotides: TGTGCCAGCAGCGCTCCTAGCGGGGGGGCGGTTGAGACCCAGTACTTC. Its translation is CASSAPSGGAVETQYF.

This CDR3 is CASSFFSLNTEAFF. The CDR3, as DNA: TGTGCCAGCAGCTTTTTCTCGTTGAACACTGAAGCTTTCTTT. V usage is TRBV5-5 and J usage is TRBJ1-1; no reliable D call. The germline CDR1 and CDR2 sequences are SGHKS and YYEKEE (reference sequence). The CDR3 has 14 residues. Deletions cut 2 bases from V and 0 bases from J, with 8 bases between.

The rearrangement uses TRBV5-4 and TRBJ2-3; 14 bases agree with TRBD2. From germline, CDR1 is SGHNT and CDR2 YYREEE (reference sequence). Losses at the gene ends were 3 bases for V and 3 bases for J; bases not matched to a gene: 3. The CDR3 loop spans 16 amino acids. The CDR3 is CASSSRTSGGTDTQYF. Written as DNA, the CDR3 is TGTGCCAGCAGCTCGCGGACTAGCGGGGGGACAGATACGCAGTATTTT. Full variable domain (remainder filled in from reference TRBV5-4 and TRBJ2-3): ETGVTQSPTHLIKTRGQQVTLRCSSQSGHNTVSWYQQALGQGPQFIFQYYREEENGRGNFPPRFSGLQFPNYSSELNVNALELDDSALYLCASSSRTSGGTDTQYFGPGTRLTVL.

The V gene is TRBV6-5, the J gene TRBJ1-4, with D perhaps matching TRBD1 (6 bases). This CDR3 contains 13 residues. In germline, CDR1 is MNHEY, CDR2 SVGAGI. Trimming shortened V by 9 bases and J by 5 bases, and 13 bases separated the two germline ends. CDR3 bases: TGTGCCAGTGGGGACACCGGGAATGAAAAACTGTTTTTT. Translating gives CASGDTGNEKLFF.

With regard to this clone: Other DNA sequences in this sample translate to the same CDR3. The V call is TRBV18, the J call TRBJ1-3; 8 nucleotides agree with TRBD1. The CDR3 loop spans 15 amino acids. Germline CDR1 reads KGHSH; CDR2 reads LQKENI. The trim removed 3 bases at V and 4 bases at J, leaving 5 bases unmatched. CDR3 nucleotide sequence: TGTGCCAGCTCACCCCAGGGGGCGCCGGGAAACACCATATATTTT. Translating it yields CASSPQGAPGNTIYF.

The chain couples TRBV21-1 to TRBJ2-3; the D call TRBD1 from the table was never checked on the DNA. TRBV21-1 is noted as a pseudogene. The CDR3 is made up of 14 amino acids. CDR3 region: CASSKTGGIDTQYF. The CDR3 DNA reads TGTGCCAGCAGCAAGACAGGGGGCATTGATACGCAGTATTTT.

The chain combines TRBV14 with TRBJ2-5; 14 nucleotides agree with TRBD2. This CDR3 is built from 17 residues. Germline loops: CDR1 SGHDN, CDR2 FVKESK. The junction had 6 bases not matched to a gene; V was cut back by 4 bases and J by 2 bases. As DNA, the CDR3 is TGTGCCAGCAGCCCCTGGACTAGCGGGGGGTCACAAGAGACCCAGTACTTC. Translated, it gives CASSPWTSGGSQETQYF. Based on the CDR3 plus reference TRBV14 and TRBJ2-5, the full variable domain is EAGVTQFPSHSVIEKGQTVTLRCDPISGHDNLYWYRRVMGKEIKFLLHFVKESKQDESGMPNNRFLAERTGGTYSTLKVQPAELEDSGVYFCASSPWTSGGSQETQYFGPGTRLLVL.

V is TRBV6-5 and J is TRBJ1-4; 7 nucleotides line up with TRBD1. Germline CDR1 is MNHEY and CDR2 is SVGAGI. CDR3 length: 15 residues. Trimming at V came to 5 bases and at J to 1 base, leaving 4 bases not matched to a gene. CDR3 DNA: TGTGCCAGCAGTACCCAGGGGGGAACTAATGAAAAACTGTTTTTT. Amino acids: CASSTQGGTNEKLFF.

The count of this clone is one. CDR3 protein: CASSTQAGLNYNEQFF. The CDR3 coding sequence is TGTGCCAGTAGTACCCAAGCGGGGCTAAACTACAATGAGCAGTTCTTC. This rearrangement joins TRBV19 to TRBJ2-1; the match to TRBD2 covers 7 bases. CDR1 LNHDA and CDR2 SQIVND come from the germline V gene (reference sequence). Losses at the gene ends were 4 bases for V and 3 bases for J; bases not matched to a gene: 9. The CDR3 contains 16 residues.

The chain recombines TRBV21-1 with TRBJ2-5; TRBD1 reflects the table's D call only, with no check against the DNA. TRBV21-1 is a recognized pseudogene. The CDR3 extends over 16 amino acids. The CDR3 is CASSSKGGVGQETQYF. As DNA, the CDR3 is TGTGCCAGCAGCTCCAAAGGGGGAGTCGGCCAAGAGACCCAGTACTTC.

The J gene is TRBJ2-3, the V gene TRBV18, with 13 bases matching TRBD2. This CDR3 comprises 18 residues. The junction had 6 bases not matched to a gene; V was cut back by 3 bases and J by 0 bases. Germline V CDR1 and CDR2: KGHSH, LQKENI. This CDR3 reads CASSPGLAGALSTDTQYF. The CDR3 DNA follows: TGTGCCAGCTCACCCGGACTAGCGGGGGCGCTTAGCACAGATACGCAGTATTTT.

The chain has TRBV30 and TRBJ1-5; possibly TRBD1 for D (5 bases). This CDR3 spans 12 amino acids. Between the trimmed V and J ends, which lost 2 bases and 7 bases, there was a span of 9 bases. Germline V lookup: CDR1 GTSNPN, CDR2 SVGIG (reference sequence). This chain's CDR3 is CAWSQGFQPQHF. The CDR3, as DNA: TGTGCCTGGAGTCAGGGATTCCAGCCCCAGCATTTT.

The chain couples TRBV5-6 to TRBJ1-2; tentative D call: TRBD1 (6 bases). Germline lookup yields CDR1 SGHDT and CDR2 YYEEEE. V was pared by 7 bases and J by 3 bases, with 16 bases between. The length of the CDR3 is 14 residues. CDR3 sequence: CASAAGGRDYGYTF. The CDR3 bases are TGTGCCAGCGCCGCGGGGGGGCGCGACTATGGCTACACCTTC.